This T cell receptor beta chain stems from a study of cytomegalovirus exposure and HLA in healthy donors. PCR amplification relied on 60 Vbeta primers (plus 13 Jbeta primers). The data were produced by immunoSEQ multiplex PCR, yet TCRdb's version contains in-frame clones alone and is incomplete. The sample holds about 170,000 clones; 85% are singletons and the top ten take over 2.5%. The V segment lost 4 bases and the J segment 3 bases; nucleotides outside the gene matches: 5. The length of the CDR3 is 15 residues. CDR1 and CDR2 (germline): SGHTA, FQGNSA. Sequencing was performed on PBMCs. The chain links TRBV7-2 to TRBJ2-3, with 9 bases fitting TRBD1. The source is a man aged 30 to 39 in good health and CMV-seropositive. CDR3 in DNA: TGTGCCAGCAGCTCGAAGACAGGGGGGACAGATACGCAGTATTTT. Protein: CASSSKTGGTDTQYF. The entire variable domain, with the rest obtained from reference TRBV7-2 and TRBJ2-3, is as follows: GAGVSQSPSNKVTEKGKDVELRCDPISGHTALYWYRQSLGQGLEFLIYFQGNSAPDKSGLPSDRFSAERTGGSVSTLTIQRTQQEDSAVYLCASSSKTGGTDTQYFGPGTRLTVL.